One sample yielded the 21 T cell receptor beta chains listed below, sequenced in a study of blood T cell repertoires in COVID-19 (dated by TCRdb to 2018 to 2021). The library was made by the immunoSEQ multiplex PCR assay. TCRdb retrieved this table from immuneACCESS and kept in-frame rearrangements only. Not all clones are present; in checked studies, unresolved V genes account for under half, and no reason is known for the remainder. This sample gives 200,000 to 250,000 clones in total; 88% of them show up just once. Around 2.8% of the sample belongs to the ten largest clones. The sequenced sample was peripheral blood. The receptors derive from a woman in her fifties or sixties with acute or convalescent COVID-19.

The chain carries TRBV7-2 and TRBJ1-3, with 7 bases matching TRBD1. From germline, CDR1 is SGHTA and CDR2 FQGNSA. The CDR3 has 15 residues. The V segment lost 5 bases and the J segment 1 base; nucleotides outside the gene matches: 5. In DNA, the CDR3 is TGTGCCAGCAGCCAAGACAGGGATTCTGGAAACACCATATATTTT. Translating gives CASSQDRDSGNTIYF.

The rearrangement joins TRBV10-3 to TRBJ2-7, with unresolved D. Germline values: CDR1 ENHRY, CDR2 SYGVKD. The CDR3 has 12 amino acids. V lost 2 bases and J lost 7, with 9 bases in between. CDR3 sequence: CAISEGQREQYF. DNA for the CDR3: TGTGCCATCAGTGAGGGCCAGAGGGAGCAGTACTTC.

V is TRBV18 and J is TRBJ2-3; tentatively, D is TRBD1 (6 bases). The CDR3 is made up of 15 amino acids. V lost 6 bases and J lost 5, with 18 bases in between. Per germline, CDR1 KGHSH and CDR2 LQKENI. The CDR3 region has the DNA TGTGCCAGCTCTGACAGGAAGGCACAGGGAGATACGCAGTATTTT. Translation: CASSDRKAQGDTQYF. Full variable domain (missing parts from reference TRBV18 and TRBJ2-3): NAGVMQNPRHLVRRRGQEARLRCSPMKGHSHVYWYRQLPEEGLKFMVYLQKENIIDESGMPKERFSAEFPKEGPSILRIQQVVRGDSAAYFCASSDRKAQGDTQYFGPGTRLTVL.

This rearrangement joins TRBV10-3 to TRBJ1-1; TRBD1 might be the D (6 bases). The length of the CDR3 is 16 residues. CDR1 and CDR2 (germline): ENHRY, SYGVKD. V lost 0 bases and J 1 base, leaving 12 bases between the germline ends. The CDR3 sequence is CAISESTGRGNTEAFF. The CDR3 nucleotides read TGTGCCATCAGTGAGTCCACAGGGAGGGGGAACACTGAAGCTTTCTTT.

The chain couples TRBV13 to TRBJ2-1; 9 nucleotides align to TRBD2. This CDR3 contains 14 residues. Germline lookup yields CDR1 PRHDT and CDR2 FYEKMQ (reference sequence). Germline trimming cut 3 bases from V and 9 bases from J; bases unmatched to any gene: 6. DNA for the CDR3: TGTGCCAGCAGCTTGGGACTAGCCTCTGGTGAGCAGTTCTTC. Its translation is CASSLGLASGEQFF.

The chain carries TRBV5-4 and TRBJ1-3, with a weak D call TRBD1 (5 bases). This CDR3 region has 16 residues. V lost 3 bases and J 3 bases, leaving 16 bases between the germline ends. Germline CDR1 SGHNT, CDR2 YYREEE (reference sequence). In nucleotides, the CDR3 is TGTGCCAGCAGCTCCCCCGGGTCAGACAGTGGAAACACCATATATTTT. Protein: CASSSPGSDSGNTIYF.

The chain carries TRBV6-8 and TRBJ1-1; 11 bases align to TRBD1. The CDR3 loop spans 13 amino acids. V was clipped by 8 bases and J by 4 bases; unmatched bases: 3. CDR1 is MNHGY and CDR2 is SAAAGT in the germline V gene. Here the CDR3 DNA reads TGTGCCAGCGCCGGGACAGGGGGCACTGAAGCTTTCTTT. It specifies CASAGTGGTEAFF.

This CDR3 reads CASSVPGDGEGYTF. The DNA of the CDR3 is TGTGCCAGCAGTGTGCCGGGGGACGGCGAGGGCTACACCTTC. V is TRBV25-1 and J is TRBJ1-2; maybe TRBD1 (5 bases). Trimming removed 4 bases from V and 8 bases from J, with 17 bases in between. Germline V gene sequence: CDR1 MGHDK, CDR2 SYGVNS. The CDR3 totals 14 residues.

This clone was counted a few times. This chain connects TRBV19 to TRBJ1-4; no firm D call. The CDR3 is made up of 16 amino acids. Germline assignment: CDR1 LNHDA and CDR2 SQIVND (reference sequence). Trimming took 5 bases from V and 0 from J, leaving 13 bases between them. The DNA for the CDR3 is TGTGCCAGTAGTTACTACGACGGTGCAACTAATGAAAAACTGTTTTTT. It encodes CASSYYDGATNEKLFF.

The V and J genes are TRBV7-8 and TRBJ1-2; D uncertain. Germline values: CDR1 SGHVS, CDR2 FQNEAQ. Trimming cost V 5 bases and J 1 base, with 11 bases left between them. The CDR3 totals 14 residues. CDR3 sequence: CASSPSAGNYGYTF. CDR3 DNA: TGTGCCAGCAGCCCCTCCGCCGGTAACTATGGCTACACCTTC.

The genes are TRBV2 and TRBJ2-5; 9 bases agree with TRBD1. CDR1 and CDR2 from the germline V gene are SNHLY and FYNNEI. With V trimmed by 7 bases and J by 3 bases, 3 bases remained unmatched. This CDR3 is 13 amino acids long. CDR3 bases: TGTGCCAGCATGAGGGACAGGGAAGAGACCCAGTACTTC. It is translated as CASMRDREETQYF.

V gene TRBV19 combines with J gene TRBJ1-5, with 11 positions matching TRBD1. The germline V gene has CDR1 LNHDA and CDR2 SQIVND (reference sequence). The CDR3 spans 16 residues. V lost 5 bases to trimming and J lost 4 bases; unmatched junction nucleotides: 7. The CDR3 protein is CASSVSGTGGNQPQHF. The DNA of the CDR3 is TGTGCCAGTAGTGTCTCCGGGACAGGGGGAAATCAGCCCCAGCATTTT.

This clone was observed a single time. CDR3 bases: TGTGCCAGCAGCCTCTTAGCGGGGGCGCGAGAGCAGTACTTC. It is translated as CASSLLAGAREQYF. This chain uses TRBV7-8 with TRBJ2-7, with 9 bases matching TRBD2. The CDR3 totals 14 residues. V was clipped by 5 bases and J by 7 bases; unmatched bases: 9. Germline V CDR1 and CDR2: SGHVS, FQNEAQ.

The CDR3 coding sequence is TGTGCCAGCTCCCCCGAGGGCCTTGGCTACACCTTC. Its translation: CASSPEGLGYTF. The chain employs TRBV18 and TRBJ1-2; D is uncertain. This CDR3 is 12 amino acids long. V lost 6 bases, J lost 7 bases, and 12 bases lay in between. Germline V gene sequence: CDR1 KGHSH, CDR2 LQKENI. Full variable domain (rest looked up from reference TRBV18 and TRBJ1-2): NAGVMQNPRHLVRRRGQEARLRCSPMKGHSHVYWYRQLPEEGLKFMVYLQKENIIDESGMPKERFSAEFPKEGPSILRIQQVVRGDSAAYFCASSPEGLGYTFGSGTRLTVV.

The chain combines TRBV12-3 or TRBV12-4 with TRBJ2-5, with D perhaps matching TRBD2 (6 bases). Trimming removed 7 bases at V and 2 bases at J, with 8 bases between. The CDR3 length is 12 residues. CDR3 region: CASTGRQETQYF. The DNA for the CDR3 is TGTGCCAGCACCGGGAGACAAGAGACCCAGTACTTC.

This rearrangement joins TRBV4-1 to TRBJ2-5; 10 bases are shared with TRBD2. CDR3 size: 16 residues. Germline V lookup: CDR1 MGHRA, CDR2 YSYEKL. J was trimmed by 1 base and V by 4 bases; bases with no gene match: 6. The CDR3 DNA follows: TGCGCCAGCAGCCGATCAGCGGGGGGGCCCCAAGAGACCCAGTACTTC. This gives the protein CASSRSAGGPQETQYF.

This sequence joins TRBV6-1 and TRBJ1-1; tentative D call: TRBD1 (5 bases). The V end lost 1 base, the J end lost 3 bases, and 21 bases lay between the germline ends. This CDR3 region has 18 residues. The germline V gene encodes CDR1 MNHNS and CDR2 SASEGT. This CDR3 is CASSEGRRAQGWDTEAFF. The CDR3 DNA reads as TGTGCCAGCAGTGAAGGGAGGAGGGCCCAGGGATGGGACACTGAAGCTTTCTTT.

The chain is built from TRBV6-5 and TRBJ1-1; no definite D call. The length of the CDR3 is 14 residues. Trimming pared 0 bases from V and 6 bases from J, leaving 11 bases between. Germline values: CDR1 MNHEY, CDR2 SVGAGI. The CDR3 here is CASSYSRRVAEAFF. The CDR3 region has the DNA TGTGCCAGCAGTTACTCGAGGAGAGTGGCTGAAGCTTTCTTT.

This clone came up once. J is TRBJ2-1 and V is TRBV7-9; TRBD1 aligns across 8 bases. J lost 2 bases, V lost 4 bases, and 4 bases had no gene match. CDR3 length: 15 amino acids. Germline loops: CDR1 SEHNR, CDR2 FQNEAQ (reference sequence). In DNA form, the CDR3 reads TGTGCCAGCAGCTCCCGACAGGGGCCCTACAATGAGCAGTTCTTC. The encoded protein is CASSSRQGPYNEQFF.

The chain employs TRBV5-5 and TRBJ1-1; D ambiguous. V lost 1 base to trimming and J lost 1 base, with 14 bases between them. The CDR3 has 16 amino acids. Germline V gene lookup returns CDR1 SGHKS and CDR2 YYEKEE (reference sequence). Here the CDR3 DNA reads TGTGCCAGCAGCTTGTTTTTCCTACGAACGAACACTGAAGCTTTCTTT. Translated, it gives CASSLFFLRTNTEAFF.

The chain links TRBV11-1 to TRBJ2-2; the match to TRBD2 covers 9 bases. The CDR3 contains 16 residues. V shed 5 bases, J shed 1 base, and the junction held 5 bases outside the gene matches. The germline V gene has CDR1 SGHAT and CDR2 FQDESV (reference sequence). Here the CDR3 reads CASSSQAGGNTGELFF. CDR3 nucleotide sequence: TGTGCCAGCAGCAGCCAAGCGGGGGGGAACACCGGGGAGCTGTTTTTT.